The subject of this entry is one T cell receptor (beta chain). Since the CDR3 does not end with the conserved phenylalanine or tryptophan, this likely comes from a read error. This sample's RNA came from whole unsorted tissue. More than 3 cm separated this lung sample from the edge of the tumor. The sample originates from a study of tumor and adjacent non-tumor tissue in lung cancer. The CDR3 runs 18 residues. The germline V gene encodes CDR1 WSHSY and CDR2 SAAADI. The library came from three nested PCR rounds adapted from ARM-PCR protocols. TCRdb itself ran the multiplex PCR reads through MiXCR, one entry per CDR3 protein. The table has 98,000 or so distinct CDR3 sequences, roughly 80% seen once.

This sequence originates from a man aged 55 to 70 with small cell lung cancer. V gene TRBV10-2 combines with J gene TRBJ2-3; 11 bases are a match to TRBD2. What was sequenced was distant non-tumor lung tissue. Here the CDR3 reads CASSESGLAGGGADTQYL. CDR3 in DNA: TGCGCCAGCAGTGAGTCAGGTCTAGCGGGAGGTGGAGCAGATACACAGTATTTA.